These T cell receptor beta chains were read from a single sample in a study of blood T cell repertoires in COVID-19. The data were produced by immunoSEQ multiplex PCR, yet TCRdb's version contains in-frame clones alone and is incomplete. The data show approximately 310,000 clones, around 87% seen once. Sequencing input: peripheral blood. These receptors came from a man aged 45 to 65 with active or convalescent COVID-19. Both conserved end residues are part of each CDR3. The D gene is left open where the match is weak. Size is omitted from some rows. Given values are once, few, many or a class for expanded clones.

TRBJ1-1,TRBV18,TRBD1,.,TGTGCCAGCTCACCACGAGACAGGGCTAACACTGAAGCTTTCTTT,CASSPRDRANTEAFF
TRBJ2-7,TRBV27,TRBD1,.,TGTGCCAGCAGATCCTTCGGGACAGGGCTCTCCGAGCAGTACTTC,CASRSFGTGLSEQYF
TRBJ2-1,TRBV11-3,.,.,TGTGCCAGCAGCTTAGGTGTAGCAGCGGAGCAGTTCTTC,CASSLGVAAEQFF
TRBJ2-7,TRBV6-5,TRBD2,.,TGTGCCAGCAGCCCGGGACTAGGGTTTGGCGAGCAGTACTTC,CASSPGLGFGEQYF
TRBJ2-7,TRBV5-1,.,once,TGCGCCAGCAGCGTCAAGTCAGGGGAAGAGCAGTACTTC,CASSVKSGEEQYF
TRBJ2-7,TRBV29-1,.,.,TGCAGCGCGCAACAGGACTCCTACGAGCAGTACTTC,CSAQQDSYEQYF
TRBJ2-1,TRBV4-3,TRBD2,once,TGCGCCAGCAGCCAAGAGGGACTAGCGGGGGCCTATTCCTACAATGAGCAGTTCTTC,CASSQEGLAGAYSYNEQFF
TRBJ2-2,TRBV9,TRBD1,.,TGTGCCAGCAGCGGTGGACAGGGAAACACCGGGGAGCTGTTTTTT,CASSGGQGNTGELFF
TRBJ1-4,TRBV3-1/TRBV3-2,TRBD1,.,TGTGCCAGCAGCCTCCCGGGACAGGGGGTCGAAAAACTGTTTTTT,CASSLPGQGVEKLFF
TRBJ2-7,TRBV4-3,TRBD1,.,TGCGCCAGCAGCCAAGAGGGACAGACATCCTACGAGCAGTACTTC,CASSQEGQTSYEQYF
TRBJ2-7,TRBV9,TRBD2,.,TGTGCCAGCAGCGTAGGTCCCCACGGGAGGCCCGGCTTATCCTACGAGCAGTACTTC,CASSVGPHGRPGLSYEQYF
TRBJ2-2,TRBV9,TRBD1,.,TGTGCCAGCAGCCATAGGGGGCAGTCGAACACCGGGGAGCTGTTTTTT,CASSHRGQSNTGELFF
TRBJ2-5,TRBV19,TRBD2,once,TGTGCCAGTAGTTCTAGCGGCCAAGAGACCCAGTACTTC,CASSSSGQETQYF
TRBJ2-1,TRBV3-1/TRBV3-2,TRBD2,.,TGTGCCAGCAGCCAAGCGGGAGGGCGGGGTGAGCAGTTCTTC,CASSQAGGRGEQFF
TRBJ1-1,TRBV5-1,.,.,TGCGCCAGCAGCAATGGCAGGGCTTCTCAGAACACTGAAGCTTTCTTT,CASSNGRASQNTEAFF
TRBJ2-7,TRBV20-1,.,.,TGCAGTGCTAGTCATGACGCGGGTCTCGAGCAGTACTTC,CSASHDAGLEQYF
TRBJ2-5,TRBV5-5,TRBD2,.,TGTGCCAGCAGCTTGCGGTTGAGCGGGGGCCAGTTGGGGGAGACCCAGTACTTC,CASSLRLSGGQLGETQYF
TRBJ2-7,TRBV6-2/TRBV6-3,.,.,TGTGCCAGCAGTACTCGGACAGCGACAGACTACGAGCAGTACTTC,CASSTRTATDYEQYF
TRBJ2-3,TRBV29-1,.,.,TGCAGCACGTCCCGGACACTTTCGACAGATACGCAGTATTTT,CSTSRTLSTDTQYF
TRBJ1-2,TRBV7-2,.,.,TGTGCCAGCAGCCCAGACAGGAACTATGGCTACACCTTC,CASSPDRNYGYTF
TRBJ1-2,TRBV3-1/TRBV3-2,.,.,TGTGCCAGCAGCCAAGCTAATAGCTACACCTTC,CASSQANSYTF
TRBJ1-6,TRBV6-6,.,.,TGTGCCAGCGGACGGACTGATTCACCCCTCCACTTT,CASGRTDSPLHF
TRBJ1-1,TRBV19,TRBD1,few,TGTGCCAGTAGTCACCGGGACAGGGGGAGCACTGAAGCTTTCTTT,CASSHRDRGSTEAFF
TRBJ2-7,TRBV5-8,TRBD1,.,TGTGCCAGCAGCACTTCACCGGGACAGGGGGCCAGTAGGGAGCAGTACTTC,CASSTSPGQGASREQYF
TRBJ2-5,TRBV18,.,.,TGTGCCAGCTCACCACGGGAGGACCACAGGGAGACCCAGTACTTC,CASSPREDHRETQYF
TRBJ1-2,TRBV6-5,.,.,TGTGCCAGCGTAGGGGAAGCTCAAGGCTACACCTTC,CASVGEAQGYTF
TRBJ1-1,TRBV6-6,.,.,TGTGCCAGCAGGATAGACAACCAGAACACTGAAGCTTTCTTT,CASRIDNQNTEAFF
TRBJ2-5,TRBV28,TRBD2,once,TGTGCCAGCAGTTTAGGACTAGCATCTGACGAAGAGACCCAGTACTTC,CASSLGLASDEETQYF
TRBJ1-1,TRBV18,TRBD1,.,TGTGCCAGCTCACGGGACAGGGTGGGCACTGAAGCTTTCTTT,CASSRDRVGTEAFF
TRBJ2-5,TRBV5-4,TRBD2,.,TGTGCCAGCACTAGGCGGGAGGGAGGTCCCGAGACCCAGTACTTC,CASTRREGGPETQYF
TRBJ2-7,TRBV28,TRBD1,.,TGTGCCAGCAGTCCCCCGACGGACAGGGCCAACGAGCAGTACTTC,CASSPPTDRANEQYF
TRBJ2-3,TRBV28,TRBD2,.,TGTGCCAGCAGTTACGGGGGGGGCGGGCGCACAGATACGCAGTATTTT,CASSYGGGGRTDTQYF
TRBJ1-3,TRBV6-6,TRBD1,.,TGTGCCAGCAGCCGACAGGGGACCGCAGCCTCTGGAAACACCATATATTTT,CASSRQGTAASGNTIYF
TRBJ2-7,TRBV15,TRBD2,.,TGTGCCACGTCAAGGCGGGGGACCCACGAGCAGTACTTC,CATSRRGTHEQYF
TRBJ1-2,TRBV19,TRBD1,.,TGTGCCAGTAGTCCGGGACAGCCACTCTTGCTCTATGGCTACACCTTC,CASSPGQPLLLYGYTF
TRBJ1-2,TRBV19,TRBD1,.,TGTGCCAGTACCTGGGACAGGGGTTTCGGCTACACCTTC,CASTWDRGFGYTF
TRBJ1-4,TRBV5-1,TRBD1,.,TGCGCCAGCAGTTTTGAACAGGGGGGTGAAAAACTGTTTTTT,CASSFEQGGEKLFF
TRBJ2-7,TRBV3-1/TRBV3-2,.,once,TGTGCCAGCAGCCCCCCGGGGAGGTACGAGCAGTACTTC,CASSPPGRYEQYF
TRBJ2-2,TRBV28,TRBD2,.,TGTGCCAGCAGTTTGGGGCTAGCGGGTGGCACCGGGGAGCTGTTTTTT,CASSLGLAGGTGELFF